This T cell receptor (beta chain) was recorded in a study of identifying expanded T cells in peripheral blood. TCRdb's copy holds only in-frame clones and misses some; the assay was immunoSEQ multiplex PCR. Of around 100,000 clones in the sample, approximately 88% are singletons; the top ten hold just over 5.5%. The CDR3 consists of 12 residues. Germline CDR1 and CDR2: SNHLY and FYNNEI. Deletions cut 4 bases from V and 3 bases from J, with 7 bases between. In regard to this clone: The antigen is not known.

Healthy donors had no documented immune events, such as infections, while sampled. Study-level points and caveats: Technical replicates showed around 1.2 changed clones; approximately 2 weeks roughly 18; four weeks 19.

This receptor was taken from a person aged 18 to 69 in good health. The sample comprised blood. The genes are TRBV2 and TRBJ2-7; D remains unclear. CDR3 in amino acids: CASSGQNYEQYF. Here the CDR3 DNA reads TGTGCCAGCAGTGGGCAGAACTACGAGCAGTACTTC.